The 26 T cell receptor beta chains reported below all come from one sample, sequenced in a study of beta chain features in type 1 diabetes. Study results and caveats: Across all four CD4+ subsets, people with type 1 diabetes showed modestly shorter TCRB CDR3s.

These TCRs are of unknown antigen specificity. What was sequenced were expressed TCRB transcripts, since all of the isolated RNA had been reverse transcribed. Here immunoSEQ multiplex PCR was the method, and the copy in TCRdb shows in-frame clones only, minus some. Of fewer than 300,000 clones listed, approximately 11% are singletons. The sequencing sample was made of naive CD4+ T cells from blood. The receptors shown here come from a young man with type 1 diabetes.

This clone was observed a few times. The chain has TRBV6-5 and TRBJ2-7; a weak D match, TRBD1 (6 bases). CDR1 MNHEY and CDR2 SVGAGI come from the germline V gene. V lost 7 bases and J 4 bases, leaving 8 bases between the germline ends. CDR3 size: 11 residues. CDR3 loop: CASTRGYEQYF. The CDR3 DNA reads as TGTGCCAGCACCAGGGGTTACGAGCAGTACTTC.

The chain couples TRBV28 to TRBJ2-7, with 7 positions matching TRBD1. Germline trimming cut 6 bases from V and 4 bases from J; bases unmatched to any gene: 12. CDR1 MDHEN and CDR2 SYDVKM come from the germline V gene. The CDR3 consists of 15 residues. The CDR3 DNA follows: TGTGCCAGCAGCCTACCGGGACAGACCGTTTACGAGCAGTACTTC. Its protein is CASSLPGQTVYEQYF.

In its sample, this clone was seen a few times. The chain combines TRBV29-1 with TRBJ1-1; a weak D match, TRBD1 (6 bases). This CDR3 has 14 amino acids. Germline CDR1 and CDR2: SQVTM and ANQGSEA. V lost 5 bases and J 5 bases, leaving 18 bases between the germline ends. The CDR3 is CSVMFGARGTEAFF. The CDR3 DNA is TGCAGCGTTATGTTTGGGGCCAGGGGAACTGAAGCTTTCTTT.

This clone has just a few counts. The CDR3 DNA reads TGTGCCAGCAGCGGCGGGGGGACTGGCTACAATGAGCAGTTCTTC. This sequence encodes CASSGGGTGYNEQFF. The chain has TRBV5-4 and TRBJ2-1; TRBD2 matches at 8 bases. Per germline, CDR1 SGHNT and CDR2 YYREEE (reference sequence). Losses at the gene ends were 4 bases for V and 3 bases for J; bases not matched to a gene: 6. The CDR3 contains 15 residues.

This clone was found a few times. The rearrangement joins TRBV18 to TRBJ2-7, with D perhaps TRBD1 (5 bases). With 6 bases removed from V and 2 bases from J, the gap between germline ends came to 11 bases. Germline CDR1 reads KGHSH; CDR2 reads LQKENI. The CDR3 has 13 amino acids. The chain's CDR3 is CASSLTAPYEQYF. CDR3 sequence (DNA): TGTGCCAGCTCTTTGACAGCCCCCTACGAGCAGTACTTC.

The chain links TRBV19 to TRBJ2-6; TRBD1 matches at 8 bases. The CDR3 loop spans 16 amino acids. Germline CDR1 reads LNHDA; CDR2 reads SQIVND (reference sequence). J lost 0 bases, V lost 6 bases, and 4 bases had no gene match. The CDR3 DNA sequence: TGTGCCAGTAGGAAACAGGGGGACTCTGGGGCCAACGTCCTGACTTTC. It yields the protein CASRKQGDSGANVLTF. The variable domain in full, with the rest retrieved from reference TRBV19 and TRBJ2-6, is DGGITQSPKYLFRKEGQNVTLSCEQNLNHDAMYWYRQDPGQGLRLIYYSQIVNDFQKGDIAEGYSVSREKKESFPLTVTSAQKNPTAFYLCASRKQGDSGANVLTFGAGSRLTVL.

The genes are TRBV6-5 and TRBJ2-7; the D gene is possibly TRBD1 (6 bases). This CDR3 has 14 residues. With 5 bases removed from V and 3 bases from J, the gap between germline ends came to 14 bases. Germline CDR1 MNHEY, CDR2 SVGAGI. CDR3: CASSRTVKGYEQYF. In nucleotides, the CDR3 is TGTGCCAGCAGTAGGACAGTCAAAGGCTACGAGCAGTACTTC.

The sample holds a few counts of this clone. V is TRBV30 and J is TRBJ2-7; D gene ambiguous. The CDR3 extends over 14 amino acids. Germline V gives CDR1 GTSNPN, CDR2 SVGIG (reference sequence). The V end lost 3 bases, the J end lost 2 bases, and 14 bases lay between the germline ends. CDR3 in amino acids: CAWREQQRTYEQYF. For the CDR3, the DNA is TGTGCCTGGAGGGAGCAGCAAAGAACCTACGAGCAGTACTTC. Together with reference TRBV30 and TRBJ2-7, the CDR3 gives the full variable domain: SQTIHQWPATLVQPVGSPLSLECTVEGTSNPNLYWYRQAAGRGLQLLFYSVGIGQISSEVPQNLSASRPQDRQFILSSKKLLLSDSGFYLCAWREQQRTYEQYFGPGTRLTVT.

There are a few counts of this clone. The chain carries TRBV7-2 and TRBJ2-5; D is uncertain. V was shortened by 5 bases and J by 5 bases, with 12 bases between the two germline ends. Looked up from germline, CDR1 is SGHTA and CDR2 is FQGNSA. The CDR3 covers 13 residues. In DNA form, the CDR3 reads TGTGCCAGCAGCCGGGTCGGTTGGGAGACCCAGTACTTC. Translation: CASSRVGWETQYF.

This chain joins TRBV9 and TRBJ2-5, with D possibly TRBD2 on 5 matching bases. Deletions cut 0 bases from V and 5 bases from J, with 14 bases between. This CDR3 has 15 amino acids. Germline V gene lookup returns CDR1 SGDLS and CDR2 YYNGEE. The DNA of the CDR3 is TGTGCCAGCAGCGTAGGGCGTTCCCCGGGGGAGACCCAGTACTTC. Translated: CASSVGRSPGETQYF. Combining the CDR3 with reference TRBV9 and TRBJ2-5 gives the whole variable domain DSGVTQTPKHLITATGQRVTLRCSPRSGDLSVYWYQQSLDQGLQFLIQYYNGEERAKGNILERFSAQQFPDLHSELNLSSLELGDSALYFCASSVGRSPGETQYFGPGTRLLVL.

On this clone itself: Other DNA sequences in the same sample also yield this CDR3. This sequence joins TRBV7-3 and TRBJ2-3, with D hard to call. The CDR3 is 13 residues long. V lost 5 bases, J lost 1 base, and 7 bases lay in between. The germline gives CDR1 SGHTA, CDR2 FQGTGA. CDR3 sequence: CASSPPGTDTQYF. The CDR3 DNA reads TGTGCCAGCAGCCCTCCGGGCACAGATACGCAGTATTTT.

This clone turned up a few times. V gene TRBV5-1 combines with J gene TRBJ2-2; D may be TRBD1 (6 bases). Trimming shortened V by 4 bases and J by 5 bases, and 12 bases separated the two germline ends. There are 14 residues in the CDR3. CDR1 is SGHRS, CDR2 YFSETQ, per germline. The CDR3 DNA reads as TGCGCCAGCAGCCCATCCCAGGGGACCGGGGAGCTGTTTTTT. Translation: CASSPSQGTGELFF.

This clone was picked up a small number of times. V and J are TRBV7-9 and TRBJ2-5, with a weak D call TRBD2 (5 bases). The CDR3 has 13 residues. The germline V gene encodes CDR1 SEHNR and CDR2 FQNEAQ (reference sequence). V dropped 7 bases and J dropped 6 bases, with 15 bases sitting between them. CDR3 protein: CASTWGEGKTQYF. CDR3 DNA: TGTGCCAGCACCTGGGGAGAGGGAAAGACCCAGTACTTC.

The gene calls are TRBV27 and TRBJ2-3; 9 nucleotides match TRBD1. This CDR3 contains 14 residues. After removal of 5 bases from V and 5 bases from J, the junction contained 5 bases not matched to a gene. Germline V gene data show CDR1 as MNHEY and CDR2 as SMNVEV (reference sequence). This CDR3 is CASSPGQGLDTQYF. CDR3 nucleotide sequence: TGTGCCAGCAGTCCCGGACAGGGGCTAGATACGCAGTATTTT.

The V call is TRBV5-1, the J call TRBJ2-3, with D maybe TRBD1 (5 bases). V was shortened by 5 bases and J by 3 bases, with 10 bases between the two germline ends. Germline CDR1 SGHRS, CDR2 YFSETQ. CDR3 length equals 13 residues. The DNA of the CDR3 is TGCGCCAGCAGGAAGCAGGGTACAGATACGCAGTATTTT. This gives the protein CASRKQGTDTQYF.

V and J are TRBV30 and TRBJ1-4; possibly TRBD1 for D (6 bases). The length of the CDR3 is 12 residues. V was clipped by 5 bases and J by 7 bases, with 11 bases between them. Germline V CDR1 and CDR2: GTSNPN, SVGIG (reference sequence). This CDR3 reads CAWGFRGEKLFF. The CDR3 DNA is TGTGCCTGGGGTTTCAGGGGTGAAAAACTGTTTTTT.

In DNA form, the CDR3 reads TGTGCCAGCAGCCTACGGGACTCCGATACGCAGTATTTT. Its protein is CASSLRDSDTQYF. This sequence joins TRBV7-9 and TRBJ2-3; the D gene is possibly TRBD2 (6 bases). V lost 5 bases to trimming and J lost 6 bases, with 12 bases between them. Germline-derived CDR1 and CDR2 are SEHNR and FQNEAQ (reference sequence). This CDR3 has 13 amino acids.

The rearrangement uses TRBV11-2 and TRBJ2-5; the D gene is possibly TRBD1 (5 bases). Germline loops: CDR1 SGHAT, CDR2 FQNNGV. V was trimmed by 0 bases and J by 13 bases, leaving 12 bases between them. The CDR3 is made up of 12 amino acids. CDR3: CASSLDGAGMYF. The DNA for the CDR3 is TGTGCCAGCAGCTTAGATGGGGCCGGCATGTACTTC.

The rearrangement links TRBV14 to TRBJ1-2; tentative D call: TRBD1 (6 bases). The length of the CDR3 is 14 residues. Germline CDR1 is SGHDN and CDR2 is FVKESK. Trimming took 0 bases from V and 8 from J, leaving 13 bases between them. DNA of the CDR3: TGTGCCAGCAGCCAAGATTATAGGGGGATCGGCTACACCTTC. This sequence encodes CASSQDYRGIGYTF.

This clone was seen a few times. The chain has TRBV15 and TRBJ1-1; 9 bases map to TRBD1. V shed 3 bases and J 4 bases; nucleotides not matched to a gene: 6. From germline, CDR1 is LNHNV and CDR2 YYDKDF (reference sequence). The CDR3 has 15 amino acids. CDR3 protein: CATSRGGTGTTEAFF. The CDR3 DNA reads as TGTGCCACCAGCAGGGGAGGGACAGGGACCACTGAAGCTTTCTTT.

The chain uses TRBV29-1 and TRBJ2-7; weak D call: TRBD1 (6 bases). This CDR3 has 11 amino acids. Germline lookup yields CDR1 SQVTM and CDR2 ANQGSEA. Trimming took 4 bases from V and 5 from J, leaving 9 bases between them. The CDR3 loop reads CSVGQGHEQYF. CDR3 in DNA: TGCAGCGTTGGCCAGGGGCACGAGCAGTACTTC.

Only a few counts were recorded for this clone. The V and J genes are TRBV19 and TRBJ2-2, with a weak D call TRBD2 (5 bases). Germline V gene data show CDR1 as LNHDA and CDR2 as SQIVND (reference sequence). This CDR3 has 14 amino acids. Deletions cut 6 bases from V and 4 bases from J, with 12 bases between. The CDR3 nucleotides are TGTGCCAGTAGGCCCCTAGCCAGCACCGGGGAGCTGTTTTTT. Its protein product is CASRPLASTGELFF.

The chain has TRBV6-1 and TRBJ1-2; TRBD1 matches at 9 bases. This CDR3 has 16 amino acids. Losses at the gene ends were 4 bases for V and 2 bases for J; bases not matched to a gene: 8. CDR1 is MNHNS, CDR2 SASEGT, per germline. The CDR3 loop reads CASSVRQGEGNYGYTF. In DNA, the CDR3 is TGTGCCAGCAGTGTGCGACAGGGGGAAGGAAACTATGGCTACACCTTC.

In this sample, this clone turned up a few times. The genes are TRBV5-4 and TRBJ2-1; TRBD2 matches at 11 bases. Looked up from germline, CDR1 is SGHNT and CDR2 is YYREEE (reference sequence). The CDR3 is made up of 15 amino acids. V shed 3 bases, J shed 4 bases, and the junction held 3 bases outside the gene matches. CDR3 in amino acids: CASSSRLAGYNEQFF. CDR3 sequence (DNA): TGTGCCAGCAGCTCACGACTAGCGGGGTACAATGAGCAGTTCTTC.

This clone has a handful of counts. The chain employs TRBV19 and TRBJ1-1; possibly TRBD1 for D (5 bases). Germline V lookup: CDR1 LNHDA, CDR2 SQIVND (reference sequence). CDR3 length: 13 residues. With 6 bases removed from V and 10 bases from J, the gap between germline ends came to 18 bases. CDR3: CASRADWQGGAFF. CDR3 coding DNA: TGTGCCAGTAGGGCGGATTGGCAGGGTGGAGCTTTCTTT.

This clone turned up a few times. The V gene is TRBV5-1, the J gene TRBJ2-1; D is unclear. V lost 5 bases, J lost 3 bases, and 9 bases lay in between. Germline loops: CDR1 SGHRS, CDR2 YFSETQ. There are 13 residues in the CDR3. The CDR3 protein is CASRLRDYNEQFF. The DNA of the CDR3 is TGCGCCAGCAGATTACGAGACTACAATGAGCAGTTCTTC. Based on the CDR3 plus reference TRBV5-1 and TRBJ2-1, the full variable domain is KAGVTQTPRYLIKTRGQQVTLSCSPISGHRSVSWYQQTPGQGLQFLFEYFSETQRNKGNFPGRFSGRQFSNSRSEMNVSTLELGDSALYLCASRLRDYNEQFFGPGTRLTVL.